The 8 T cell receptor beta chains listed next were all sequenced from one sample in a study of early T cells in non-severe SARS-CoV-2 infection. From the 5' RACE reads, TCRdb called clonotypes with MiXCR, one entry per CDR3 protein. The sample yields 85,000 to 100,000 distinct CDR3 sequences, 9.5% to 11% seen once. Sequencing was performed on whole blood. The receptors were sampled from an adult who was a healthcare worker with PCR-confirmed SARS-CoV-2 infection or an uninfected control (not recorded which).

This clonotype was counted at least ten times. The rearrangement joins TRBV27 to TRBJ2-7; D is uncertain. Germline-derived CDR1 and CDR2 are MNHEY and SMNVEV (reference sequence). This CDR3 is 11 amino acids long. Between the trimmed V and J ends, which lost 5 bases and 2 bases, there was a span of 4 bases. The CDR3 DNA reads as TGTGCCAGCAGTCCGGCCTACGAGCAGTACTTC. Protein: CASSPAYEQYF.

The CDR3 nucleotides read TGTGCCAGCAGTTATTATGCAGGGGGGTTTTTCACTTTCTTT. It codes for CASSYYAGGFFTFF. The chain recombines TRBV6-5 with TRBJ1-1; 7 positions match TRBD1. From germline, CDR1 is MNHEY and CDR2 SVGAGI. J was trimmed by 12 bases and V by 3 bases; bases with no gene match: 13. The CDR3 has 14 amino acids.

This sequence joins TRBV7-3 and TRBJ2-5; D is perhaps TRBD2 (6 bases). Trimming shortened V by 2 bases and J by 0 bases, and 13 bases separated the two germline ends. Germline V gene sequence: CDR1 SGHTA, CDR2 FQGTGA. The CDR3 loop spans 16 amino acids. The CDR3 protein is CASSLGALAHQETQYF. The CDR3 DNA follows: TGTGCCAGCAGCTTAGGGGCCCTAGCGCACCAAGAGACCCAGTACTTC.

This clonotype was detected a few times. The CDR3 spells CASSLGQGSGYEQFF. The CDR3 DNA reads TGTGCCAGCAGCCTGGGACAGGGTTCTGGCTATGAGCAGTTCTTC. The V call is TRBV12-3 or TRBV12-4, the J call TRBJ2-1, with 9 positions matching TRBD1. The CDR3 loop spans 15 amino acids. J gave up 8 bases and V 6 bases, and 11 bases lay outside the gene matches.

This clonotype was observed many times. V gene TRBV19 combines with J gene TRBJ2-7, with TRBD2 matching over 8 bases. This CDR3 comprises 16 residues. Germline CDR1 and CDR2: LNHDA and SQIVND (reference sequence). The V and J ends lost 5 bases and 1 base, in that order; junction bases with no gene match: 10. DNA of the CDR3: TGTGCCAGTAGTCCAGATAGCGGGACTGAATCCTACGAGCAGTACTTC. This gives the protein CASSPDSGTESYEQYF.

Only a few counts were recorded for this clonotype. DNA of the CDR3: TGTGCCAGCAGTTACGGCCCCGACACTGAAGCTTTCTTT. It encodes CASSYGPDTEAFF. The chain joins TRBV6-5 to TRBJ1-1; D is ambiguous. V was pared by 2 bases and J by 3 bases, with 7 bases between. Looked up from germline, CDR1 is MNHEY and CDR2 is SVGAGI. The CDR3 extends over 13 amino acids.

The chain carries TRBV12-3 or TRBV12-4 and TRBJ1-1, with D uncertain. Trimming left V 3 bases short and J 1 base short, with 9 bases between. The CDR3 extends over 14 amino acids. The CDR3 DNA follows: TGTGCCAGCAGTTTTTATTCAGAGAACACTGAAGCTTTCTTT. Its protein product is CASSFYSENTEAFF.

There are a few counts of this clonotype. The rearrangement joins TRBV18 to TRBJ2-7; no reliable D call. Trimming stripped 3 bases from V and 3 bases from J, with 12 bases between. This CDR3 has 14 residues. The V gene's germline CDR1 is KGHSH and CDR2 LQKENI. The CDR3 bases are TGTGCCAGCTCACCGGAGAGGTTGAACTACGAGCAGTACTTC. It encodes CASSPERLNYEQYF.